This TCR beta chain was recorded in a study of blood T cell repertoires in COVID-19. Study-wide context: Two consecutive negative NP/OP PCR tests, clearance, or resolved symptoms defined Cohort 3 recovery. Sites across the United States, Italy and Spain contributed samples from acute and convalescent COVID-19. T cells, B-cell-depleted T cells, or PBMCs supplied cDNA or gDNA.

Participants came from some 23 US areas, aged roughly 18 to 89 years. Per germline, CDR1 SEHNR and CDR2 FQNEAQ (reference sequence). V lost 1 base and J lost 5; bases outside the gene matches: 5. The CDR3 extends over 15 amino acids. Data came from immunoSEQ multiplex PCR; TCRdb stores just in-frame clones and leaves some out. The repertoire holds 150,000 to 200,000 clones, with around 86% as singletons. The rearrangement links TRBV7-9 to TRBJ1-1; 9 bases fit TRBD1. The clonotype originates from a woman in her thirties or forties in a cohort exposed to, infected with or recovered from COVID-19 (not recorded which). The sequencing sample was made of PBMCs or T cells enriched from blood (not recorded which). CDR3 bases: TGTGCCAGCAGCTTAGGGTACGGACAGGGGACTGAAGCTTTCTTT. It translates to CASSLGYGQGTEAFF.